These 17 T cell receptor beta chains were sequenced from one sample in a study of graft-versus-host responses after intestinal transplantation. TCRdb's copy holds only in-frame clones and misses some; the assay was immunoSEQ multiplex PCR. The sample includes 23,000 or so clones, roughly 33% of them seen just once. The study plated roughly 200,000 CFSE-labeled responders with roughly 200,000 irradiated, violet-dye-labeled stimulators. The sample in question was alloreactive CD8+ T cells from a mixed lymphocyte reaction culture, obtained before intestinal transplant. The sample's subset: CFSE-low proliferating T cells sorted from approximately 6-day pre-transplant mixed lymphocyte reaction (GvH or HvG direction). The origin of the receptors is a human patient who received an intestinal transplant.

This chain uses TRBV27 with TRBJ2-1; D call uncertain. The germline CDR1 and CDR2 sequences are MNHEY and SMNVEV (reference sequence). The CDR3 length is 14 residues. The ends were cut back, 4 bases at V and 2 bases at J, with 9 bases in the middle. Here the CDR3 DNA reads TGTGCCAGCAGTTGGAGTTTAACCTACAATGAGCAGTTCTTC. Its protein is CASSWSLTYNEQFF.

Remarks on this clone: One end of the junction is discordant with germline, which a read error may explain. This sequence joins TRBV7-9 and TRBJ1-2; 7 bases fit TRBD1. In germline, CDR1 is SEHNR, CDR2 FQNEAQ (reference sequence). This CDR3 has 12 amino acids. CDR3 nucleotides: TGCGGTACAGGGGCAAACCACCCCGGCTACACCTTC. Translation: CGTGANHPGYTF.

V usage is TRBV13 and J usage is TRBJ1-2; tentatively, D is TRBD1 (5 bases). The V and J ends lost 3 bases and 1 base respectively, with 15 bases between them. Germline V gives CDR1 PRHDT, CDR2 FYEKMQ (reference sequence). The CDR3 spans 16 residues. The CDR3 coding sequence is TGTGCCAGCAGCTTGGTGGGGCAGGAACGTAACTATGGCTACACCTTC. As protein: CASSLVGQERNYGYTF.

The chain is built from TRBV7-6 and TRBJ2-1; D not certain. The CDR3 sequence is 13 residues long. The ends were cut back, 5 bases at V and 8 bases at J, with 13 bases in the middle. CDR1 and CDR2 from the germline V gene are SGHVS and FNYEAQ. The CDR3 DNA reads TGTGCCAGCAGCAGCCTCCCCGACCATGAGCAGTTCTTC. Translation: CASSSLPDHEQFF.

The V gene is TRBV20-1, the J gene TRBJ2-3; the D gene is possibly TRBD2 (5 bases). CDR1 and CDR2 from the germline V gene are DFQATT and SNEGSKA (reference sequence). The CDR3 has 11 amino acids. V was shortened by 5 bases and J by 8 bases, with 11 bases between the two germline ends. The CDR3 loop reads CSAAGPVTQYF. CDR3 in DNA: TGCAGTGCTGCGGGCCCTGTTACGCAGTATTTT.

V is TRBV6-5 and J is TRBJ2-1; 9 positions match TRBD2. The CDR3 runs 14 residues. The germline V gene has CDR1 MNHEY and CDR2 SVGAGI. V trimming: 2 bases; J trimming: 10 bases; junction bases outside the gene matches: 6. CDR3 nucleotide sequence: TGTGCCAGCAGTTACCTAGCGGGAACCACCGAGCAGTTCTTC. Residues: CASSYLAGTTEQFF.

This clone has a handful of counts. The V call is TRBV7-6, the J call TRBJ2-7, with D hard to call. The CDR3 consists of 12 residues. Germline V lookup: CDR1 SGHVS, CDR2 FNYEAQ. V was pared by 1 base and J by 3 bases, with 4 bases between. CDR3 sequence reads: CASSLVVYEQYF. DNA for the CDR3: TGTGCCAGCAGCTTAGTAGTCTACGAGCAGTACTTC.

Relative to its sample, this clone is medium-sized. The chain has TRBV4-1 and TRBJ1-4; a possible D gene is TRBD1 (5 bases). Trimming stripped 1 base from V and 0 bases from J, with 9 bases between. Looked up from germline, CDR1 is MGHRA and CDR2 is YSYEKL. The CDR3 runs to 16 residues. The CDR3 spells CASSQGTQATNEKLFF. The CDR3 nucleotides are TGCGCCAGCAGCCAAGGAACACAGGCAACTAATGAAAAACTGTTTTTT.

The chain couples TRBV4-3 to TRBJ1-2, with 8 bases lining up with TRBD1. Germline loops: CDR1 LGHNA, CDR2 YSLEER. CDR3 size: 16 residues. V lost 0 bases to trimming and J lost 8 bases; unmatched junction nucleotides: 11. CDR3 in amino acids: CASSQEPLGPGGGYTF. For the CDR3, the DNA is TGCGCCAGCAGCCAAGAGCCTCTTGGGCCAGGGGGCGGCTACACCTTC.

This chain links TRBV25-1 with TRBJ2-1; the D is unclear. V lost 1 base and J lost 4, with 11 bases in between. This CDR3 is built from 15 residues. CDR1 is MGHDK, CDR2 SYGVNS, per germline. The CDR3 sequence is CASSESQSPYNEQFF. The CDR3 DNA reads as TGTGCCAGCAGTGAATCCCAGTCACCTTACAATGAGCAGTTCTTC.

The chain uses TRBV6-1 and TRBJ2-7, with TRBD2 matching over 11 bases. Germline CDR1 is MNHNS and CDR2 is SASEGT. The CDR3 is 15 residues long. The trim removed 5 bases at V and 5 bases at J, leaving 8 bases unmatched. CDR3 residues: CASSSVAGGPHEQYF. CDR3 in DNA: TGTGCCAGCAGTAGCGTAGCGGGAGGGCCCCACGAGCAGTACTTC.

The V and J genes are TRBV11-1 and TRBJ1-1, with a weak D call TRBD1 (5 bases). The CDR3 contains 13 residues. Germline values: CDR1 SGHAT, CDR2 FQDESV (reference sequence). Trimming removed 3 bases from V and 0 bases from J, with 5 bases in between. CDR3 sequence (DNA): TGTGCCAGCAGCTTGGGGGTGAACACTGAAGCTTTCTTT. This sequence encodes CASSLGVNTEAFF.

This clone has just a few counts. The rearrangement joins TRBV6-6 to TRBJ2-1; 7 nucleotides match TRBD1. J was trimmed by 8 bases and V by 4 bases; bases with no gene match: 2. Germline V gene data show CDR1 as MNHNY and CDR2 as SVGAGI (reference sequence). The CDR3 length is 12 residues. This CDR3 reads CASSLTGDEQFF. DNA of the CDR3: TGTGCCAGCAGTTTAACAGGGGATGAGCAGTTCTTC.

In this sample, this clone is medium-sized. V and J are TRBV29-1 and TRBJ2-7, with TRBD1 matching over 8 bases. CDR3 length: 13 amino acids. Looked up from germline, CDR1 is SQVTM and CDR2 is ANQGSEA. V lost 6 bases, J lost 0 bases, and 4 bases stayed unmatched. Here the CDR3 reads CSVAGGGSYEQYF. CDR3 DNA sequence: TGCAGCGTAGCAGGGGGCGGCTCCTACGAGCAGTACTTC.

V usage is TRBV5-1 and J usage is TRBJ1-1; D call uncertain. The CDR3 covers 15 residues. V was trimmed by 4 bases and J by 0 bases, leaving 13 bases between them. Germline V CDR1 and CDR2: SGHRS, YFSETQ. CDR3 coding DNA: TGCGCCAGCAGCAATGTCCAGGACGTGAACACTGAAGCTTTCTTT. This sequence encodes CASSNVQDVNTEAFF.

This clone was counted a few times. This rearrangement joins TRBV29-1 to TRBJ2-7; D is unresolved. The CDR3 is 13 residues long. V was trimmed by 5 bases and J by 0 bases, leaving 11 bases between them. From germline, CDR1 is SQVTM and CDR2 ANQGSEA. The CDR3 loop reads CSVIFTISYEQYF. The CDR3 DNA reads as TGCAGCGTTATATTTACTATCTCCTACGAGCAGTACTTC.

The chain recombines TRBV5-4 with TRBJ2-5; 10 bases match TRBD2. The CDR3 is made up of 16 amino acids. V dropped 4 bases and J dropped 4; count of bases not matched to a gene: 10. CDR1 is SGHNT and CDR2 is YYREEE in the germline V gene (reference sequence). The CDR3 here is CASSPEGSGRRETQYF. In DNA, the CDR3 is TGTGCCAGCAGCCCGGAGGGTAGCGGGAGGCGAGAGACCCAGTACTTC.